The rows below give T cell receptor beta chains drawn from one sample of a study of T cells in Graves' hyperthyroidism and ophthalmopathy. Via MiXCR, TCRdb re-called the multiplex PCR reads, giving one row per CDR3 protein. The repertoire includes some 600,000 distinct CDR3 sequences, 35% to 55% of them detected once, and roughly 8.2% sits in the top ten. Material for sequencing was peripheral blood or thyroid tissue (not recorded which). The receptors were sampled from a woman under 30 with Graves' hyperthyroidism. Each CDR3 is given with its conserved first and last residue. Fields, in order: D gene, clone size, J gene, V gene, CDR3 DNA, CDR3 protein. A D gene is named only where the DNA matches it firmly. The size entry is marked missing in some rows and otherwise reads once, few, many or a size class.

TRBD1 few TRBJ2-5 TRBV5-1 TGCGCCAGCAGATACAGGGGTGGGGACCAAGAGACCCAGTACTTC CASRYRGGDQETQYF
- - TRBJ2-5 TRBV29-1 TGCAGCGTTGAAGATAGGGCTAGGGAGACCCAGTACTTC CSVEDRARETQYF
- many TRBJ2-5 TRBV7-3 TGTGCCAGCAGCTTAGGACTACGGGGGGAGACCCAGTACTTC CASSLGLRGETQYF
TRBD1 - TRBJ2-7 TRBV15 TGTGCCAGCAGCAAGACAGGGGTGGACGAGCAGTACTTC CASSKTGVDEQYF
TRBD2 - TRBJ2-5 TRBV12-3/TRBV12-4 TGTGCCAGCAGTCTTCTAGCGGGAGAAAAGACCCAGTACTTC CASSLLAGEKTQYF
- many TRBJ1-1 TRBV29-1 TGCAGCGGGGGGGACGGACTGAACACTGAAGCTTTCTTT CSGGDGLNTEAFF
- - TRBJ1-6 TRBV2 TGTGCCACCCTAGGGGTAGTCTATAATTCACCCCTCCACTTT CATLGVVYNSPLHF
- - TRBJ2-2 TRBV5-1 TGCGCCAGCAGCTTGGGAGGAGTGGAGCTGTTTTTT CASSLGGVELFF
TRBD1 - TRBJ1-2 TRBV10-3 TGTGCCATCAGTGGGGACAGATCTAACTATGGCTACACCTTC CAISGDRSNYGYTF
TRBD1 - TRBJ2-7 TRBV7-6 TGTGCCAGCAGACCCCTCAGGGGGCCCAGCTCCTACGAGCAGTACTTC CASRPLRGPSSYEQYF
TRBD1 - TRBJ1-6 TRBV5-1 TGCGCCAGCAGCTTCCGGACAGGTCAAAATTCACCCCTCCACTTT CASSFRTGQNSPLHF
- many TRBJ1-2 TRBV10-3 TGTGCCATCAGCGGCGACGGATATCCCCGGGGCTACACCTTC CAISGDGYPRGYTF
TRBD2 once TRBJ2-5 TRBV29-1 TGCAGCTTGCCCGGGAGGGCCGGGGAGACCCAGTACTTC CSLPGRAGETQYF
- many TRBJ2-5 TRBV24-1 TGTGCCACCAGTGATTCCTACGGCAGCCAAGAGACCCAGTACTTC CATSDSYGSQETQYF
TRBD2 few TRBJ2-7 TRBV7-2 TGTGCCAGCAGCCGCCTGGGACTAGCGGGAGCCGGGGACGAGCAGTACTTC CASSRLGLAGAGDEQYF
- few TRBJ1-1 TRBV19 TGTGCCAGTCTGGGCAGGGAGAACACTGAAGCTTTCTTT CASLGRENTEAFF
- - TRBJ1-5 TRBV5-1 TGCGCCAGCAGCTTGGGTTTGCAGGGCACACAGCCCCAGCATTTT CASSLGLQGTQPQHF
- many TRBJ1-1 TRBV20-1 TGCAGTGCTAGGGGAGAGAACACTGAAGCTTTCTTT CSARGENTEAFF
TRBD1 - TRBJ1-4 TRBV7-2 TGTGCCAGCAGCTTAGGGTTAAGGGACAGGAGAGCAACTAATGAAAAACTGTTTTTT CASSLGLRDRRATNEKLFF
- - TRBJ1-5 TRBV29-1 TGCAGCCAGGATCTCGGGCATGGTCAGCCCCAGCATTTT CSQDLGHGQPQHF
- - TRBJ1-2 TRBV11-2 TGTGCCAGCAGCCCGGACCTCGACAGCGGCTACACCTTC CASSPDLDSGYTF
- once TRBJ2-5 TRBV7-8 TGCGCCAGCAGCCGTTCGGACCGTTTACAGGAGACCCAGTACTTC CASSRSDRLQETQYF
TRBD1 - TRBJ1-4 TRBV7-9 TGTGCCAGCAGCCTTGCGGACAGGGGTGAAAAACTGTTTTTT CASSLADRGEKLFF
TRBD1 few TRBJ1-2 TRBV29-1 TGCAGCGTTGAAGGGGGGACAGGGACTGGCTACACCTTC CSVEGGTGTGYTF
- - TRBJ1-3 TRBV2 TGTGCCAGCAGTGAGTGGGGAATTGACACCATATATTTT CASSEWGIDTIYF
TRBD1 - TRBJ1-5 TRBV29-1 TGCAGCGTGGGACAGGGTGGGGGAGATGGCAATCAGCCCCAGCATTTT CSVGQGGGDGNQPQHF
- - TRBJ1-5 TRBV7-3 TGTGCCAGCACCTATATTCGCCCACTGAGGGATCAGCCCCAGCATTTT CASTYIRPLRDQPQHF
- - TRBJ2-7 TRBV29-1 TGCAGCGTAGGTTCTCCGCCCTACGAGCAGTACTTC CSVGSPPYEQYF
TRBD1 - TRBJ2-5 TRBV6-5 TGTGCCAGCAGTTACTCTTCGACAGGGCTGGAGACCCAGTACTTC CASSYSSTGLETQYF
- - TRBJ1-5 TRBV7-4 TGTGCCAGCAGCTTAAATTGTTCTTGGGAGCACGATAGCAATCAGCCCCAGCATTTT CASSLNCSWEHDSNQPQHF
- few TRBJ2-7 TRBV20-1 TGCAGTGCTAGTGGGGGGGCAGGGAGTTCCTACGAGCAGTACTTC CSASGGAGSSYEQYF
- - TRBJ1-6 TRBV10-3 TGTGCCATCAGTGAAGGGCAGGATTCACCCCTCCACTTT CAISEGQDSPLHF
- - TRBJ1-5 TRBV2 TGTGCCAGCAGTCCACAGGGTCAAGGCAATCAGCCCCAGCATTTT CASSPQGQGNQPQHF
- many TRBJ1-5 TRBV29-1 TGCAGCGTTTTAGACAGCTACAATCAGCCCCAGCATTTT CSVLDSYNQPQHF